This T cell receptor (beta chain) was documented in a study of T-cell memory formation after mild COVID-19. The overall study: Largely donor-specific sequence clusters came from a couple of donors. Study outcomes and limitations: Clones from the second wave (peaking day 37) had unconfirmed SARS-CoV-2 specificity.

With regard to this clonotype: Its antigen is not identified.

CDR1 is SGHKS and CDR2 is YYEKEE in the germline V gene (reference sequence). The V gene end was trimmed by 5 bases and the J gene end by 3 bases; junction bases not matched to a gene: 6. This CDR3 is 14 amino acids long. After 5'RACE with constant-segment primers, TCR alpha and TCR beta cDNA libraries carrying sample barcodes and UMIs were obtained. TCRdb independently ran MiXCR on the 5' RACE reads; one entry per CDR3 protein. This sample has 400,000 or so distinct CDR3 sequences, with 20% found just once. The sample taken for sequencing was PBMCs or a T cell subset sorted from them (not recorded which). This receptor was obtained from an adult woman who had mild COVID-19 (a few samples of this study predate the infection). Cell type and time point are not known. The genes are TRBV5-5 and TRBJ2-5; 8 bases are a match to TRBD1. Here the CDR3 DNA reads TGTGCCAGCAGAAGGGGACAGGAGAAAGAGACCCAGTACTTC. It codes for CASRRGQEKETQYF.